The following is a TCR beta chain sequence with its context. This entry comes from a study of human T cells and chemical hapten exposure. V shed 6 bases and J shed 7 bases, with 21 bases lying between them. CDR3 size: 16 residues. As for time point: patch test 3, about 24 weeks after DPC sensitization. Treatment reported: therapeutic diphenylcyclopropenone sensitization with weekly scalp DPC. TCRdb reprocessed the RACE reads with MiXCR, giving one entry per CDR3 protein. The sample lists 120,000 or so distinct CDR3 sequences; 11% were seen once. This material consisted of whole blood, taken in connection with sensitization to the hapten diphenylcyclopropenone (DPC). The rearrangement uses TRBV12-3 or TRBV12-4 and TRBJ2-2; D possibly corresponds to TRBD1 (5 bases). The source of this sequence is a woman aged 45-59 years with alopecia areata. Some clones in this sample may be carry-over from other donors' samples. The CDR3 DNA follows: TGTGCCAGCAGCCCCAGAGAAGGGGAAGGTCACGGGGAGCTGTTTTTT. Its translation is CASSPREGEGHGELFF.